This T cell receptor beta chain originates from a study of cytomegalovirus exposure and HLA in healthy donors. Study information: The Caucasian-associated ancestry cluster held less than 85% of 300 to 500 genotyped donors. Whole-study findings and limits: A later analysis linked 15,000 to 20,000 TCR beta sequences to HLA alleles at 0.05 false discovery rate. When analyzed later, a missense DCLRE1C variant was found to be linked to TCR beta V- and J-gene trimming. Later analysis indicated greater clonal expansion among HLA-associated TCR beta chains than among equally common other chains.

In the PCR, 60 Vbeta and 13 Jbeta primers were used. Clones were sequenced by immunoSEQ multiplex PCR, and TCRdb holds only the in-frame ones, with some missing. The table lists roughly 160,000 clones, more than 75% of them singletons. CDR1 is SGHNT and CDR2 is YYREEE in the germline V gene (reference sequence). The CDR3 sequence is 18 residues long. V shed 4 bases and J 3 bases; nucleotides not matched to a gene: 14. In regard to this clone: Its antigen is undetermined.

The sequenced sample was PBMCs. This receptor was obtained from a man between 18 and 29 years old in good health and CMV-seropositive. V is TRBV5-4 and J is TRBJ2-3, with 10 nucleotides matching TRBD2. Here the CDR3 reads CASSAALAGVGLTDTQYF. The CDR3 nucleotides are TGTGCCAGCAGCGCGGCCCTAGCGGGAGTGGGGTTAACAGATACGCAGTATTTT.